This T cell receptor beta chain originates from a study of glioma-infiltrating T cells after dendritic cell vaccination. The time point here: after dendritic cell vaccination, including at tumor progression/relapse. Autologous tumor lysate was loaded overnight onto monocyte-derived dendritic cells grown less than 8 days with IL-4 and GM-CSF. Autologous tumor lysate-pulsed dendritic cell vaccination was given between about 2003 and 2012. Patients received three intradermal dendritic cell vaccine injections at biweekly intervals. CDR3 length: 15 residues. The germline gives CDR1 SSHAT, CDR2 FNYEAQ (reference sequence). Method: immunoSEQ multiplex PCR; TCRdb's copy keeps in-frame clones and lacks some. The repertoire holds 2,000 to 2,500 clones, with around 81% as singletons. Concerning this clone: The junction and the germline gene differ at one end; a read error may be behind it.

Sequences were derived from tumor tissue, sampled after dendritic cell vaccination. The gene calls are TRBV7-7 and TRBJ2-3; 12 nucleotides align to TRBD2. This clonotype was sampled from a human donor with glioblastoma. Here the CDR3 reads CASSLSGLAGDTQYF. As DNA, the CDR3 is TGTGCTAGCAGCTTATCGGGACTAGCGGGTGATACGCAGTATTTT. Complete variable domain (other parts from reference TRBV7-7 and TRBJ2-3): GAGVSQSPRYKVTKRGQDVTLRCDPISSHATLYWYQQALGQGPEFLTYFNYEAQPDKSGLPSDRFSAERPEGSISTLTIQRTEQRDSAMYRCASSLSGLAGDTQYFGPGTRLTVL.